Sequencing of this T cell receptor (beta chain) was carried out in a study of cytomegalovirus exposure and HLA in healthy donors. Study-wide background: A previous analysis identified about 110 million unique TCR beta sequences derived from 180 million or so T cells.

Researchers ran the PCR with 60 Vbeta and 13 Jbeta primers. Repertoires were generated with immunoSEQ multiplex PCR, while TCRdb's copy carries only in-frame clones and drops some. Here the sample spans 130,000 or so clones, 75% being singletons. In the case of this clone: The antigen remains unidentified.

Study-level results: Within a later analysis, the majority of CMV-associated TCR beta chains appeared HLA-restricted. Later analysis demonstrated an association between a missense DCLRE1C variant and TCR beta V- and J-gene trimming.

Donors showed nominal health when sampled, although they likely had unrecorded immune exposures. This clonotype was obtained from a woman aged 35 to 49 in good health and CMV-seropositive. The source material was PBMCs.

CDR3 loop: CASSPGQGGLPQHF. The CDR3 nucleotides are TGTGCCAGCTCTCCAGGACAGGGTGGGTTGCCCCAGCATTTT. The genes are TRBV18 and TRBJ1-5; 8 positions match TRBD1. The CDR3 is made up of 14 amino acids. Germline loops: CDR1 KGHSH, CDR2 LQKENI. V lost 6 bases to trimming and J lost 9 bases; unmatched junction nucleotides: 10.